These T cell receptor beta chains were read from a single sample in a study of radiotherapy plus CTLA-4 blockade in lung cancer. Sequencing used immunoSEQ multiplex PCR; TCRdb keeps in-frame clones, though not all of them. The profile shows some 30,000 clones, 79% of them singletons. This specimen was peripheral blood, taken from a patient treated with radiotherapy plus ipilimumab. These receptors all stem from a human donor with non-small cell lung cancer that progressed on radiotherapy plus ipilimumab. Each CDR3 is given with its conserved first and last residue. The order of the fields is clone size, D gene, J gene, V gene, CDR3 protein, CDR3 DNA. The D gene is left open where the match is weak. Size tells how often a clone was seen (once, few, many) or the class of an expanded clone, and some rows leave it out.

abundance: few; d_gene: TRBD1; j_gene: TRBJ2-3; v_gene: TRBV7-9; CDR3aa: CASSILDRAGTDTQYF; CDR3nt: TGTGCCAGCAGCATCTTGGACAGGGCGGGCACAGATACGCAGTATTTT
abundance: -; d_gene: -; j_gene: TRBJ1-1; v_gene: TRBV27; CDR3aa: CASSPLEGTEAFF; CDR3nt: TGTGCCAGCAGTCCCCTAGAGGGGACTGAAGCTTTCTTT
abundance: -; d_gene: TRBD1; j_gene: TRBJ2-2; v_gene: TRBV27; CDR3aa: CASRTGVRSTGELFF; CDR3nt: TGTGCCAGTAGGACAGGGGTTCGTTCGACCGGGGAGCTGTTTTTT
abundance: -; d_gene: TRBD1; j_gene: TRBJ2-7; v_gene: TRBV6-5; CDR3aa: CASSNPTGGYEQYF; CDR3nt: TGTGCCAGCAGTAACCCGACAGGGGGCTACGAGCAGTACTTC
abundance: -; d_gene: TRBD2; j_gene: TRBJ2-3; v_gene: TRBV19; CDR3aa: CASSIGGGGLADTQYF; CDR3nt: TGTGCCAGTAGTATAGGCGGGGGGGGACTCGCAGATACGCAGTATTTT
abundance: -; d_gene: -; j_gene: TRBJ2-1; v_gene: TRBV9; CDR3aa: CASSATRGSSYNEQFF; CDR3nt: TGTGCCAGCAGCGCGACAAGGGGTAGCTCCTACAATGAGCAGTTCTTC
abundance: -; d_gene: -; j_gene: TRBJ2-3; v_gene: TRBV13; CDR3aa: CASSFRVGTDTQYF; CDR3nt: TGTGCCAGCAGCTTTAGGGTGGGGACAGATACGCAGTATTTT
abundance: -; d_gene: -; j_gene: TRBJ1-3; v_gene: TRBV11-2; CDR3aa: CASQGTHGNTIYF; CDR3nt: TGTGCCAGCCAAGGGACCCATGGAAACACCATATATTTT
abundance: -; d_gene: TRBD2; j_gene: TRBJ2-1; v_gene: TRBV6-1; CDR3aa: CASSDWTSGSYNEQFF; CDR3nt: TGTGCCAGCAGTGATTGGACTAGCGGGAGCTACAATGAGCAGTTCTTC
abundance: -; d_gene: -; j_gene: TRBJ1-1; v_gene: TRBV7-9; CDR3aa: CASSLAGRSLFGAFF; CDR3nt: TGTGCCAGCAGCTTAGCTGGACGGTCTTTATTTGGGGCTTTCTTT
abundance: -; d_gene: -; j_gene: TRBJ2-7; v_gene: TRBV18; CDR3aa: CASSLGATSSYEQYF; CDR3nt: TGTGCCAGCTCATTGGGGGCGACCAGCTCCTACGAGCAGTACTTC
abundance: -; d_gene: -; j_gene: TRBJ1-5; v_gene: TRBV28; CDR3aa: CASSSGTPYSNQPQHF; CDR3nt: TGTGCCAGCAGTTCAGGAACCCCCTATAGCAATCAGCCCCAGCATTTT
abundance: -; d_gene: -; j_gene: TRBJ2-7; v_gene: TRBV28; CDR3aa: CASSPAGNEQYF; CDR3nt: TGTGCCAGCAGTCCGGCAGGGAACGAGCAGTACTTC
abundance: -; d_gene: -; j_gene: TRBJ1-1; v_gene: TRBV9; CDR3aa: CASSVELNTEAFF; CDR3nt: TGTGCCAGCAGCGTAGAATTGAACACTGAAGCTTTCTTT
abundance: -; d_gene: -; j_gene: TRBJ1-1; v_gene: TRBV6-5; CDR3aa: CASSYSKVRGGTEAFF; CDR3nt: TGTGCCAGCAGTTACTCGAAGGTTCGGGGTGGAACTGAAGCTTTCTTT
abundance: -; d_gene: -; j_gene: TRBJ2-1; v_gene: TRBV27; CDR3aa: CASSSLESAYNEQFF; CDR3nt: TGTGCCAGCAGTTCTCTAGAGAGCGCCTACAATGAGCAGTTCTTC
abundance: -; d_gene: -; j_gene: TRBJ2-6; v_gene: TRBV7-3; CDR3aa: CASSLQADQVLTF; CDR3nt: TGTGCCAGCAGCCTTCAGGCGGACCAGGTCCTGACTTTC
abundance: -; d_gene: -; j_gene: TRBJ2-7; v_gene: TRBV5-7; CDR3aa: CASSQGASYEQYF; CDR3nt: TGTGCCAGCAGCCAAGGAGCCTCCTACGAGCAGTACTTC
abundance: -; d_gene: -; j_gene: TRBJ2-2; v_gene: TRBV27; CDR3aa: CASQKDLNTGELFF; CDR3nt: TGTGCCAGCCAGAAGGACCTCAACACCGGGGAGCTGTTTTTT
abundance: -; d_gene: -; j_gene: TRBJ2-1; v_gene: TRBV7-7; CDR3aa: CASSLGAPGVDEQFF; CDR3nt: TGTGCCAGCAGCTTAGGGGCCCCTGGGGTGGATGAGCAGTTCTTC
abundance: -; d_gene: -; j_gene: TRBJ2-3; v_gene: TRBV7-6; CDR3aa: CASSPSWGTQYF; CDR3nt: TGTGCCAGCAGCCCGAGTTGGGGTACGCAGTATTTT
abundance: -; d_gene: TRBD1; j_gene: TRBJ2-2; v_gene: TRBV6-5; CDR3aa: CASRRQGTGKLFF; CDR3nt: TGTGCCAGCAGGAGACAGGGAACCGGGAAGCTGTTTTTT
abundance: -; d_gene: TRBD1; j_gene: TRBJ2-5; v_gene: TRBV7-9; CDR3aa: CASSPTPGTGEQTQYF; CDR3nt: TGTGCCAGCAGCCCTACCCCGGGGACAGGGGAACAGACCCAGTACTTC
abundance: few; d_gene: TRBD1; j_gene: TRBJ2-4; v_gene: TRBV19; CDR3aa: CASRTTGSKNIQYF; CDR3nt: TGTGCCAGTAGGACGACAGGGTCCAAAAACATTCAGTACTTC
abundance: -; d_gene: -; j_gene: TRBJ2-7; v_gene: TRBV6-1; CDR3aa: CASTGGQAEYYEQYF; CDR3nt: TGTGCCAGCACCGGGGGGCAGGCGGAATACTACGAGCAGTACTTC
abundance: once; d_gene: TRBD1; j_gene: TRBJ2-3; v_gene: TRBV27; CDR3aa: CASSFLGTGLATDTQYF; CDR3nt: TGTGCCAGCAGTTTTTTAGGGACAGGGTTAGCCACAGATACGCAGTATTTT
abundance: -; d_gene: TRBD1; j_gene: TRBJ2-1; v_gene: TRBV7-9; CDR3aa: CASRLQGANNEQFF; CDR3nt: TGTGCCAGCAGGCTACAGGGGGCTAACAATGAGCAGTTCTTC
abundance: -; d_gene: -; j_gene: TRBJ1-3; v_gene: TRBV4-3; CDR3aa: CASSQDASGLNRNTIYF; CDR3nt: TGCGCCAGCAGCCAAGATGCATCCGGGCTAAATAGAAACACCATATATTTT
abundance: -; d_gene: TRBD1; j_gene: TRBJ1-1; v_gene: TRBV18; CDR3aa: CASSPGQGEEAFF; CDR3nt: TGTGCCAGCTCACCAGGCCAGGGGGAAGAAGCTTTCTTT
abundance: -; d_gene: TRBD1; j_gene: TRBJ2-1; v_gene: TRBV18; CDR3aa: CASSREQGAENEQFF; CDR3nt: TGTGCCAGCTCACGGGAACAGGGGGCTGAAAATGAGCAGTTCTTC
abundance: -; d_gene: -; j_gene: TRBJ1-5; v_gene: TRBV7-2; CDR3aa: CASSLGTAINQPQHF; CDR3nt: TGTGCCAGCAGCTTAGGGACAGCAATCAATCAGCCCCAGCATTTT
abundance: -; d_gene: -; j_gene: TRBJ2-3; v_gene: TRBV20-1; CDR3aa: CSARHKDTQYF; CDR3nt: TGCAGTGCTAGACATAAGGATACGCAGTATTTT
abundance: few; d_gene: TRBD1; j_gene: TRBJ2-3; v_gene: TRBV7-9; CDR3aa: CASSPSNPGQGSTDTQYF; CDR3nt: TGTGCCAGCAGCCCTTCAAACCCGGGACAGGGGAGCACAGATACGCAGTATTTT
abundance: -; d_gene: TRBD1; j_gene: TRBJ1-4; v_gene: TRBV18; CDR3aa: CASSRGTGTEKLFF; CDR3nt: TGTGCCAGCTCACGGGGGACAGGGACTGAAAAACTGTTTTTT
abundance: -; d_gene: TRBD1; j_gene: TRBJ1-2; v_gene: TRBV27; CDR3aa: CASSSDRDRGDGYTF; CDR3nt: TGTGCCAGCAGTTCCGACCGGGACAGGGGTGACGGCTACACCTTC
abundance: -; d_gene: TRBD1; j_gene: TRBJ1-4; v_gene: TRBV19; CDR3aa: CASSARQGSEKLFF; CDR3nt: TGTGCCAGTAGTGCTCGACAGGGGAGTGAAAAACTGTTTTTT
abundance: -; d_gene: -; j_gene: TRBJ2-1; v_gene: TRBV11-2; CDR3aa: CASTQVQERANEQFF; CDR3nt: TGTGCCAGCACCCAGGTCCAGGAGCGGGCCAATGAGCAGTTCTTC
abundance: -; d_gene: -; j_gene: TRBJ2-7; v_gene: TRBV7-9; CDR3aa: CASSLSTGKFEQYF; CDR3nt: TGTGCCAGCAGCTTAAGTACCGGGAAATTCGAGCAGTACTTC
abundance: -; d_gene: TRBD1; j_gene: TRBJ2-6; v_gene: TRBV28; CDR3aa: CASSIQGAGANVLTF; CDR3nt: TGTGCCAGCAGTATCCAGGGGGCTGGGGCCAACGTCCTGACTTTC
abundance: -; d_gene: TRBD2; j_gene: TRBJ2-3; v_gene: TRBV2; CDR3aa: CAAESGRALGDTQYF; CDR3nt: TGTGCCGCCGAGAGCGGGAGGGCCCTGGGAGATACGCAGTATTTT
abundance: few; d_gene: -; j_gene: TRBJ1-1; v_gene: TRBV19; CDR3aa: CASSVGLNTEAFF; CDR3nt: TGTGCCAGTAGTGTGGGGTTGAACACTGAAGCTTTCTTT
abundance: -; d_gene: TRBD1; j_gene: TRBJ2-5; v_gene: TRBV7-7; CDR3aa: CASSLLGQGIGETQYF; CDR3nt: TGTGCTAGCAGCTTATTGGGACAGGGGATTGGGGAGACCCAGTACTTC
abundance: -; d_gene: TRBD2; j_gene: TRBJ2-1; v_gene: TRBV7-2; CDR3aa: CASTPLAGSYNEQFF; CDR3nt: TGTGCCAGCACCCCCCTAGCGGGATCCTACAATGAGCAGTTCTTC
abundance: -; d_gene: -; j_gene: TRBJ1-1; v_gene: TRBV4-1; CDR3aa: CASSQDLLTRGTEAFF; CDR3nt: TGCGCCAGCAGCCAAGACCTTCTGACGAGGGGCACTGAAGCTTTCTTT
abundance: -; d_gene: TRBD1; j_gene: TRBJ2-3; v_gene: TRBV7-6; CDR3aa: CASSPSDRTNTQYF; CDR3nt: TGTGCCAGCAGCCCCTCGGACAGGACGAATACGCAGTATTTT
abundance: -; d_gene: TRBD2; j_gene: TRBJ2-1; v_gene: TRBV2; CDR3aa: CASSARTSGDNEQFF; CDR3nt: TGTGCCAGCAGTGCAAGGACTAGCGGGGACAATGAGCAGTTCTTC
abundance: -; d_gene: -; j_gene: TRBJ2-5; v_gene: TRBV7-9; CDR3aa: CASRPSGAETQYF; CDR3nt: TGTGCCAGCAGGCCCTCGGGAGCGGAGACCCAGTACTTC
abundance: -; d_gene: -; j_gene: TRBJ1-2; v_gene: TRBV2; CDR3aa: CASRRDSNYGYTF; CDR3nt: TGTGCCAGCAGGAGAGACAGTAACTATGGCTACACCTTC
abundance: -; d_gene: TRBD2; j_gene: TRBJ2-1; v_gene: TRBV19; CDR3aa: CASSISGGGYNEQFF; CDR3nt: TGTGCCAGTAGTATAAGCGGGGGGGGTTACAATGAGCAGTTCTTC
abundance: few; d_gene: TRBD1; j_gene: TRBJ1-1; v_gene: TRBV19; CDR3aa: CASLQDRGRGTEAFF; CDR3nt: TGTGCCAGTCTACAGGACAGGGGGCGCGGAACTGAAGCTTTCTTT
abundance: -; d_gene: TRBD2; j_gene: TRBJ2-1; v_gene: TRBV10-3; CDR3aa: CAISAERLAGGRNEQFF; CDR3nt: TGTGCCATCAGTGCTGAACGACTAGCGGGGGGCCGAAATGAGCAGTTCTTC
abundance: once; d_gene: -; j_gene: TRBJ1-1; v_gene: TRBV19; CDR3aa: CASSIYSTGDTEAFF; CDR3nt: TGTGCCAGTAGTATATACTCAACGGGGGACACTGAAGCTTTCTTT
abundance: -; d_gene: TRBD2; j_gene: TRBJ2-7; v_gene: TRBV9; CDR3aa: CASSTTSGYYEQYF; CDR3nt: TGTGCCAGCAGCACAACTAGCGGGTACTACGAGCAGTACTTC